A single sample gave rise to the 27 T cell receptor beta chains below, sequenced in a study of OX40 agonist ivuxolimab in advanced cancers. To prepare the library, the immunoSEQ multiplex PCR assay was applied. What TCRdb holds here is the immuneACCESS table cut down to in-frame rearrangements. Part of the clones is not present; checked against another copy, under half of the missing clones reflect an unresolved V gene, and the others are unexplained. The sample includes around 20,000 clones, with roughly 87% observed a single time. The ten top clones hold approximately 50% of the sample. Sample: CD4+ or CD8+ T cells sorted from blood, taken in a trial of the OX40 agonist ivuxolimab. The receptors stem from an adult with an advanced solid tumor such as melanoma, head and neck, liver or kidney cancer.

This rearrangement joins TRBV27 to TRBJ1-4; no firm D call. The V gene's germline CDR1 is MNHEY and CDR2 SMNVEV (reference sequence). The V end lost 6 bases, the J end lost 4 bases, and 3 bases lay between the germline ends. The CDR3 is made up of 11 amino acids. The CDR3 region is CASRNNEKLFF. CDR3 nucleotide sequence: TGTGCCAGCAGAAATAATGAAAAACTGTTTTTT.

The gene calls are TRBV7-3 and TRBJ2-1; D gene uncertain. From germline, CDR1 is SGHTA and CDR2 FQGTGA. This CDR3 region has 11 residues. With 3 bases removed from V and 7 bases from J, the gap between germline ends came to 4 bases. CDR3 residues: CASSFANEQFF. The CDR3 DNA follows: TGTGCCAGCAGCTTTGCAAATGAGCAGTTCTTC.

This chain links TRBV15 with TRBJ2-5; 14 bases are a match to TRBD2. Germline CDR1 reads LNHNV; CDR2 reads YYDKDF (reference sequence). V gave up 5 bases and J gave up 5 bases; unmatched junction bases: 4. The CDR3 runs to 15 residues. CDR3 bases: TGTGCCACCAGCGAGGGACTAGCGGGAGCGGAGACCCAGTACTTC. Translating it yields CATSEGLAGAETQYF.

This clone was seen only once. The V call is TRBV4-1, the J call TRBJ2-7; 10 bases are a match to TRBD2. The CDR3 loop spans 15 amino acids. Unmatched junction bases numbered 4, after V lost 1 base and J lost 4 bases. CDR1 is MGHRA and CDR2 is YSYEKL in the germline V gene. In nucleotides, the CDR3 is TGCGCCAGCAGCCAAGTTGATAGCGGGGGGTACGAGCAGTACTTC. Translated: CASSQVDSGGYEQYF.

This chain joins TRBV19 and TRBJ2-1; TRBD1 agrees at 9 bases. With 5 bases clipped from V and 7 bases from J, the junction kept 9 bases outside the gene matches. Germline lookup yields CDR1 LNHDA and CDR2 SQIVND (reference sequence). The CDR3 contains 15 residues. Here the CDR3 DNA reads TGTGCCAGTAGTTTGTTACAGGGGGCGGGAAATGAGCAGTTCTTC. Its translation: CASSLLQGAGNEQFF.

The chain links TRBV5-5 to TRBJ1-1; D not resolved. V lost 3 bases to trimming and J lost 4 bases, with 13 bases between them. The CDR3 length is 14 residues. CDR1 SGHKS and CDR2 YYEKEE come from the germline V gene (reference sequence). Here the CDR3 DNA reads TGTGCCAGCAGCTACGGACCCTCGTCCACTGAAGCTTTCTTT. Amino acids: CASSYGPSSTEAFF.

The V gene is TRBV27, the J gene TRBJ2-2; 9 bases are shared with TRBD2. CDR1 and CDR2 (germline): MNHEY, SMNVEV (reference sequence). CDR3 size: 14 residues. V dropped 7 bases and J dropped 7; count of bases not matched to a gene: 7. CDR3 sequence: CASTAGGGRGELFF. In DNA, the CDR3 is TGTGCCAGCACCGCGGGGGGGGGCCGCGGGGAGCTGTTTTTT.

The J gene is TRBJ1-1, the V gene TRBV6-6; 7 nucleotides agree with TRBD1. Germline V gives CDR1 MNHNY, CDR2 SVGAGI (reference sequence). With 8 bases clipped from V and 4 bases from J, the junction kept 10 bases outside the gene matches. The CDR3 contains 14 residues. CDR3 in amino acids: CASCQGGYITEAFF. The CDR3 region has the DNA TGTGCCAGCTGCCAGGGGGGCTACATCACTGAAGCTTTCTTT.

The rearrangement joins TRBV9 to TRBJ2-5; 11 bases are a match to TRBD2. V gave up 1 base and J gave up 0 bases; unmatched junction bases: 2. CDR1 is SGDLS and CDR2 is YYNGEE in the germline V gene. The CDR3 loop spans 16 amino acids. CDR3 sequence (DNA): TGTGCCAGCAGCGTAAAGACTAGCGGGGACCAAGAGACCCAGTACTTC. This gives the protein CASSVKTSGDQETQYF.

J is TRBJ2-2 and V is TRBV13; 9 bases match TRBD1. V lost 4 bases to trimming and J lost 6 bases; unmatched junction nucleotides: 3. The germline CDR1 and CDR2 sequences are PRHDT and FYEKMQ (reference sequence). There are 14 residues in the CDR3. CDR3 protein: CASSSGQGAGELFF. The CDR3 DNA reads TGTGCCAGCAGCTCGGGACAGGGTGCCGGGGAGCTGTTTTTT. Full variable domain (remainder filled in from reference TRBV13 and TRBJ2-2): AAGVIQSPRHLIKEKRETATLKCYPIPRHDTVYWYQQGPGQDPQFLISFYEKMQSDKGSIPDRFSAQQFSDYHSELNMSSLELGDSALYFCASSSGQGAGELFFGEGSRLTVL.

This clone was observed a handful of times. The CDR3 sequence is CASSYPGVSYNEQFF. CDR3 in DNA: TGTGCCAGCAGTTACCCGGGGGTTTCCTACAATGAGCAGTTCTTC. The chain couples TRBV6-5 to TRBJ2-1; D is perhaps TRBD2 (6 bases). Germline lookup yields CDR1 MNHEY and CDR2 SVGAGI. This CDR3 is 15 amino acids long. V lost 2 bases and J 1 base, leaving 9 bases between the germline ends.

The rearrangement links TRBV11-2 to TRBJ2-1; TRBD2 aligns across 8 bases. The CDR3 has 16 amino acids. CDR1 is SGHAT, CDR2 FQNNGV, per germline. With 1 base clipped from V and 2 bases from J, the junction kept 4 bases outside the gene matches. For the CDR3, the DNA is TGTGCCAGCAGCTTAGGGCCTAGCGGGCCCTACAATGAGCAGTTCTTC. Its translation is CASSLGPSGPYNEQFF.

The CDR3 loop reads CASSLGTSGNYEQYF. The CDR3 coding sequence is TGTGCCAGCAGCTTAGGGACTAGCGGCAACTACGAGCAGTACTTC. The V and J genes are TRBV7-6 and TRBJ2-7, with TRBD2 matching 10 bases. The length of the CDR3 is 15 residues. With 1 base clipped from V and 3 bases from J, the junction kept 3 bases outside the gene matches. CDR1 is SGHVS and CDR2 is FNYEAQ in the germline V gene.

The rearrangement joins TRBV4-3 to TRBJ1-6, with D perhaps TRBD1 (5 bases). The CDR3 extends over 17 amino acids. Germline assignment: CDR1 LGHNA and CDR2 YSLEER. Trimming shortened V by 0 bases and J by 14 bases, and 23 bases separated the two germline ends. Here the CDR3 DNA reads TGCGCCAGCAGCCAAGATGGGAGACAGCGGCGTTCGGCGACCCTCCACTTT. Protein sequence: CASSQDGRQRRSATLHF.

V is TRBV11-2 and J is TRBJ1-2; no firm D call. Trimming stripped 5 bases from V and 3 bases from J, with 10 bases between. This CDR3 contains 13 residues. Germline CDR1 reads SGHAT; CDR2 reads FQNNGV. CDR3 amino acids: CASSAGRDYGYTF. CDR3 DNA sequence: TGTGCCAGCAGCGCCGGTAGGGACTATGGCTACACCTTC.

This clone was detected once. The chain recombines TRBV13 with TRBJ2-1; no clear D. Germline CDR1 is PRHDT and CDR2 is FYEKMQ (reference sequence). This CDR3 is 15 amino acids long. Trimming took off 5 bases at V and 0 bases at J, with 11 bases between the two ends. CDR3 in DNA: TGTGCCAGCAGCGATCAGTCGAGCTCCTACAATGAGCAGTTCTTC. This encodes CASSDQSSSYNEQFF. The variable domain in full, with the rest retrieved from reference TRBV13 and TRBJ2-1, is AAGVIQSPRHLIKEKRETATLKCYPIPRHDTVYWYQQGPGQDPQFLISFYEKMQSDKGSIPDRFSAQQFSDYHSELNMSSLELGDSALYFCASSDQSSSYNEQFFGPGTRLTVL.

Written as DNA, the CDR3 is TGTGCCAGCAGCGTCTCCGGGACTAGCGGGATTAATGAGCAGTTCTTC. This codes for CASSVSGTSGINEQFF. This chain uses TRBV9 with TRBJ2-1; 13 bases line up with TRBD2. V shed 2 bases and J 7 bases; nucleotides not matched to a gene: 6. The germline V gene has CDR1 SGDLS and CDR2 YYNGEE. The CDR3 contains 16 residues.

This chain joins TRBV28 and TRBJ2-1, with 11 bases identical to TRBD2. Germline assignment: CDR1 MDHEN and CDR2 SYDVKM. Trimming took 4 bases from V and 7 from J; bases not matched to a gene: 12. The CDR3 has 17 residues. Here the CDR3 DNA reads TGTGCCAGCAGTTCCCAAGTGACTAGCGGGAATCCGAATGAGCAGTTCTTC. It is translated as CASSSQVTSGNPNEQFF.

V is TRBV7-9 and J is TRBJ2-1; 7 bases line up with TRBD2. CDR3 length equals 15 residues. The trim removed 5 bases at V and 4 bases at J, leaving 8 bases unmatched. Germline assignment: CDR1 SEHNR and CDR2 FQNEAQ (reference sequence). This CDR3 reads CASSGAGVLYNEQFF. The DNA of the CDR3 is TGTGCCAGCAGCGGGGCGGGAGTCCTTTACAATGAGCAGTTCTTC. Full variable domain (missing parts from reference TRBV7-9 and TRBJ2-1): DTGVSQNPRHKITKRGQNVTFRCDPISEHNRLYWYRQTLGQGPEFLTYFQNEAQLEKSRLLSDRFSAERPKGSFSTLEIQRTEQGDSAMYLCASSGAGVLYNEQFFGPGTRLTVL.

This clone was detected once. V usage is TRBV28 and J usage is TRBJ2-3; a weak D match, TRBD1 (6 bases). Trimming left V 2 bases short and J 4 bases short, with 13 bases between. This CDR3 is 15 amino acids long. CDR1 and CDR2 from the germline V gene are MDHEN and SYDVKM. CDR3: CASSLEGRGPDTQYF. DNA of the CDR3: TGTGCCAGCAGTTTAGAGGGCAGGGGCCCAGATACGCAGTATTTT.

J is TRBJ1-6 and V is TRBV27, with D possibly TRBD1 on 5 matching bases. The length of the CDR3 is 14 residues. Trimming removed 6 bases from V and 11 bases from J, with 17 bases in between. In germline, CDR1 is MNHEY, CDR2 SMNVEV (reference sequence). This chain's CDR3 is CASSPVRGAAPLHF. The DNA for the CDR3 is TGTGCCAGCAGCCCCGTTCGGGGCGCAGCACCCCTCCACTTT.

The rearrangement joins TRBV9 to TRBJ2-5, with D unresolved. The CDR3 is 15 amino acids. V was shortened by 3 bases and J by 0 bases, with 12 bases between the two germline ends. The germline gives CDR1 SGDLS, CDR2 YYNGEE. The CDR3 spells CASSGSARYQETQYF. The CDR3 DNA is TGTGCCAGCAGCGGATCGGCGAGGTACCAAGAGACCCAGTACTTC.

V usage is TRBV29-1 and J usage is TRBJ2-3; 7 bases map to TRBD2. V dropped 4 bases and J dropped 5; count of bases not matched to a gene: 12. This CDR3 contains 15 residues. From germline, CDR1 is SQVTM and CDR2 ANQGSEA. This CDR3 is CSVVGRDEKGDTQYF. The CDR3 DNA follows: TGCAGCGTTGTGGGGAGGGACGAGAAGGGAGATACGCAGTATTTT.

This chain uses TRBV7-9 with TRBJ2-1; TRBD1 matches at 9 bases. Germline V gives CDR1 SEHNR, CDR2 FQNEAQ (reference sequence). J lost 5 bases, V lost 9 bases, and 5 bases had no gene match. This CDR3 spans 13 amino acids. The CDR3 region is CASGQGNHNEQFF. Here the CDR3 DNA reads TGTGCCAGTGGACAGGGGAACCACAATGAGCAGTTCTTC.

The chain joins TRBV19 to TRBJ2-3; 7 positions agree with TRBD2. CDR1 LNHDA and CDR2 SQIVND come from the germline V gene (reference sequence). CDR3 length: 16 residues. The trim removed 1 base at V and 0 bases at J, leaving 4 bases unmatched. In DNA, the CDR3 is TGTGCCAGTAGTATAGGTGCTAGCGGAAGCACAGATACGCAGTATTTT. It translates to CASSIGASGSTDTQYF.

The chain recombines TRBV4-1 with TRBJ1-5; 7 bases align to TRBD1. CDR3 size: 16 residues. Trimming removed 1 base from V and 5 bases from J; junction bases left unmatched: 8. The germline V gene encodes CDR1 MGHRA and CDR2 YSYEKL. This chain's CDR3 is CASSQVPGQLYQPQHF. DNA of the CDR3: TGCGCCAGCAGCCAAGTTCCGGGACAGCTCTATCAGCCCCAGCATTTT.

The V call is TRBV30, the J call TRBJ2-7, with 7 bases that match TRBD1. V lost 2 bases to trimming and J lost 1 base; unmatched junction nucleotides: 2. Germline assignment: CDR1 GTSNPN and CDR2 SVGIG (reference sequence). CDR3 length equals 13 residues. The CDR3, as DNA: TGTGCCTGGAGTACGGGACAGTCCTACGAGCAGTACTTC. Encoded protein: CAWSTGQSYEQYF.